The clone carrying this T cell receptor (beta chain) was found once. V was clipped by 0 bases and J by 3 bases; unmatched bases: 10. CDR3 length: 17 residues. From germline, CDR1 is SGHRS and CDR2 YFSETQ. Original data processing: By means of reference gene primer amplification, nucleated cell counts were estimated. Produced via immunoSEQ multiplex PCR; TCRdb's table is partial and in-frame only. The V and J calls and the clone size are those of that table, but D and trimming were determined from the DNA. Of approximately 120,000 clones in the sample, around three quarters were seen once. These data originate in a study of blood T cell repertoires in COVID-19. About the study: Samples came from the United States, Italy and Spain, spanning acute and convalescent COVID-19. In each case, the material was cDNA or gDNA derived from T cells, B-cell-depleted T cells, or PBMCs.

The sequencing sample was made of peripheral blood. The TCR comes from a man aged 40-50 years with active or convalescent COVID-19. The chain uses TRBV5-1 and TRBJ2-7; TRBD1 matches 9 bases. The CDR3 spells CASSLGPGQGFGYEQYF. DNA of the CDR3: TGCGCCAGCAGCTTGGGACCGGGACAGGGTTTCGGCTACGAGCAGTACTTC.